The present TCR beta chain was sequenced within a study of blood T cell repertoires in COVID-19. There are 16 residues in the CDR3. The germline V gene has CDR1 MDHEN and CDR2 SYDVKM. The V segment lost 1 base and the J segment 5 bases; nucleotides outside the gene matches: 7. Libraries were prepared by immunoSEQ multiplex PCR; TCRdb keeps only in-frame clonotypes and omits some of them. The sample has just over 300,000 clones, roughly 90% seen once. The sequencing input was PBMCs or T cells enriched from blood (not recorded which). This receptor was identified in a woman aged 18 to 35 who had recovered from COVID-19. The chain carries TRBV28 and TRBJ1-2, with 10 bases aligning to TRBD1. Here the CDR3 reads CASSLFSLGQGYGYTF. CDR3 DNA: TGTGCCAGCAGTTTATTTAGTTTGGGACAGGGGTATGGCTACACCTTC.